The T cell receptor beta chain described here comes from a study of T-cell reconstitution after alpha-beta-depleted transplantation in children. This clonotype was counted a few times. The antigen is not known. Unique molecular identifiers were incorporated during preparation of the TCRbeta library. MiXCR, applied by TCRdb to the PCR reads, yields one record per CDR3 protein. The repertoire includes around 250,000 distinct CDR3 sequences, roughly 26% of them detected once, and roughly 2.7% sits in the top ten. General study results and limits: T cells produced anew were the main source of T-cell counts and diversity one year after transplant. Expanded graft clones numbering several hundred reportedly gave rise to alpha-beta T cells about two months after transplant. Elevated TCRbeta diversity at day 60 was traced, in some patients, to surviving recipient T cells and thymic progenitors.

The CDR3 consists of 14 residues. Trimming took 1 base from V and 5 from J; bases not matched to a gene: 4. Germline V gene sequence: CDR1 MNHNS, CDR2 SASEGT. The source is a girl aged 2-10 years with Fanconi anemia, due to receive a stem cell transplant. The chain is built from TRBV6-1 and TRBJ2-5, with 7 positions matching TRBD1. Material: PBMCs, obtained before TCRalphabeta/CD19-depleted stem cell transplant. In DNA, the CDR3 is TGTGCCAGCAGTGAAGGGGACAGCAGGGAGACCCAGTACTTC. As protein: CASSEGDSRETQYF.